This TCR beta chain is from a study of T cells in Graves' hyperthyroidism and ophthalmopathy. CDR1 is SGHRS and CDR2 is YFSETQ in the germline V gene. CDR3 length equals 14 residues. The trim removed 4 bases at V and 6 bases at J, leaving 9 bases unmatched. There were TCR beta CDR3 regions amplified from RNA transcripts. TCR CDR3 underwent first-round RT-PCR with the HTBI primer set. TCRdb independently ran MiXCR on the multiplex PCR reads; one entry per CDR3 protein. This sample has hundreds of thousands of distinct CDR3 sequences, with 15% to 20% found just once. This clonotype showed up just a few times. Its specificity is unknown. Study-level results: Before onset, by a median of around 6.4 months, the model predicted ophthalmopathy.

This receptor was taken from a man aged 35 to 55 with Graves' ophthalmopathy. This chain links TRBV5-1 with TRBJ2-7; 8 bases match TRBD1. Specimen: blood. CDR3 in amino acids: CASSDRTGPAEQYF. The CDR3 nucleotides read TGCGCCAGCAGCGATCGGACAGGGCCGGCCGAGCAGTACTTC.